The 31 T cell receptor beta chains below all came from one sample that was sequenced in a study of blood T cell repertoires in COVID-19. TCRdb keeps only in-frame clones here, not all; method: immunoSEQ multiplex PCR. The sample has a few hundred thousand clones, around 85% seen once; the top ten hold just over 7%. The sample consisted of peripheral blood. The origin of the receptors is a human donor in a cohort sampled during active COVID-19.

The gene calls are TRBV6-6 and TRBJ1-1, with D maybe TRBD1 (6 bases). Trimming stripped 5 bases from V and 1 base from J, with 26 bases between. CDR3 length: 19 residues. Germline CDR1 is MNHNY and CDR2 is SVGAGI (reference sequence). DNA for the CDR3: TGTGCCAGCAGTCAACGGAGCGGCCGGGGGGCTTTGGAGAACACTGAAGCTTTCTTT. Translating gives CASSQRSGRGALENTEAFF.

This clone was observed once. The chain has TRBV15 and TRBJ1-2, with TRBD1 identical over 7 bases. Germline CDR1 reads LNHNV; CDR2 reads YYDKDF (reference sequence). This CDR3 comprises 16 residues. Trimming at V came to 3 bases and at J to 4 bases, leaving 11 bases not matched to a gene. In DNA form, the CDR3 reads TGTGCCACCAGCAGTGAGGCCCGGGGGACAGCCTATGGCTACACCTTC. It translates to CATSSEARGTAYGYTF.

The rearrangement uses TRBV24-1 and TRBJ1-5, with 9 bases aligning to TRBD1. The V gene's germline CDR1 is KGHDR and CDR2 SFDVKD. V was clipped by 4 bases and J by 0 bases; unmatched bases: 9. The CDR3 spans 18 residues. The CDR3 DNA follows: TGTGCCACCAGTGAGGGACGCACAGGGGGCTATAGCAATCAGCCCCAGCATTTT. The encoded protein is CATSEGRTGGYSNQPQHF.

This chain connects TRBV2 to TRBJ1-4; the D is unclear. This CDR3 spans 15 amino acids. Germline V lookup: CDR1 SNHLY, CDR2 FYNNEI. Deletions cut 5 bases from V and 0 bases from J, with 10 bases between. CDR3 sequence reads: CASSREVATNEKLFF. The CDR3 bases are TGTGCCAGCAGTCGAGAGGTTGCAACTAATGAAAAACTGTTTTTT.

This clone occurred once. The chain carries TRBV24-1 and TRBJ2-3; possible D gene TRBD2, 6 bases. Deletions cut 5 bases from V and 2 bases from J, with 22 bases between. This CDR3 region has 18 residues. Germline loops: CDR1 KGHDR, CDR2 SFDVKD. The CDR3 sequence is CATSGPPLTGGNTDTQYF. The CDR3 DNA reads as TGTGCCACCAGTGGACCCCCATTAACGGGCGGGAACACAGATACGCAGTATTTT.

In this sample, this clone turned up once. The V call is TRBV30, the J call TRBJ1-1, with D possibly TRBD1 on 5 matching bases. The CDR3 contains 14 residues. The V gene's germline CDR1 is GTSNPN and CDR2 SVGIG (reference sequence). The V gene lost 0 bases and the J gene lost 4 bases, with 12 bases spanning the gap. The CDR3, as DNA: TGTGCCTGGAGTGTACTCGGGGGTGGCACTGAAGCTTTCTTT. Translated, it gives CAWSVLGGGTEAFF.

This sequence joins TRBV2 and TRBJ1-5; TRBD1 is a possible D gene (5 bases). Germline V lookup: CDR1 SNHLY, CDR2 FYNNEI. V shed 4 bases and J shed 7 bases, with 14 bases lying between them. CDR3 size: 14 residues. In nucleotides, the CDR3 is TGTGCCAGCAGTGCCCCTCCCCGGGGGCAGCCCCAGCATTTT. It specifies CASSAPPRGQPQHF.

CDR3 nucleotides: TGTGCCAGCAGCCAGACTAGCGGGGTTTCCGGGGAGCTGTTTTTT. Its translation: CASSQTSGVSGELFF. This chain links TRBV3-1 (or the pseudogene TRBV3-2) with TRBJ2-2; 11 bases are shared with TRBD2. V lost 3 bases and J lost 6; bases outside the gene matches: 3. CDR3 length: 15 residues. Germline V CDR1 and CDR2: LGHDT, YNNKEL (reference sequence).

The rearrangement uses TRBV12-3 or TRBV12-4 and TRBJ1-1; perhaps TRBD1 as D (6 bases). V gave up 1 base and J gave up 6 bases, with 9 bases separating them. This CDR3 contains 13 residues. CDR3: CASSLGGLPEAFF. The CDR3 DNA reads TGTGCCAGCAGTTTAGGGGGGCTTCCTGAAGCTTTCTTT.

This rearrangement joins TRBV18 to TRBJ1-3, with a tentative D call TRBD1 (5 bases). The CDR3 spans 15 residues. V gave up 0 bases and J gave up 3 bases, with 9 bases separating them. CDR1 KGHSH and CDR2 LQKENI come from the germline V gene. In DNA, the CDR3 is TGTGCCAGCTCACCACCAGAGCAGGGTGGAAACACCATATATTTT. Its protein product is CASSPPEQGGNTIYF.

The rearrangement uses TRBV15 and TRBJ2-7; TRBD2 might be the D (5 bases). V gave up 4 bases and J gave up 5 bases, with 18 bases separating them. The CDR3 is 15 residues long. Germline assignment: CDR1 LNHNV and CDR2 YYDKDF (reference sequence). CDR3 loop: CATSNYRYGVDEQYF. The CDR3 DNA follows: TGTGCCACCAGCAACTACCGTTACGGGGTGGACGAGCAGTACTTC.

The chain links TRBV7-9 to TRBJ1-1; 7 positions agree with TRBD1. J lost 1 base, V lost 5 bases, and 7 bases had no gene match. In germline, CDR1 is SEHNR, CDR2 FQNEAQ (reference sequence). The CDR3 loop spans 15 amino acids. CDR3 sequence: CASSPRQGPNTEAFF. In nucleotides, the CDR3 is TGTGCCAGCAGCCCTCGACAGGGACCGAACACTGAAGCTTTCTTT.

V gene TRBV21-1 combines with J gene TRBJ2-7; the table's D call, TRBD2, was not checked against the DNA. TRBV21-1 is termed a pseudogene. The CDR3 runs to 13 residues. The CDR3 nucleotides are TGTGCCAGCAGCAAAGGGAGTAGTTACGAGCAGTACTTC. It yields the protein CASSKGSSYEQYF.

The V call is TRBV14, the J call TRBJ2-1; 7 bases are a match to TRBD2. Germline loops: CDR1 SGHDN, CDR2 FVKESK. With 5 bases clipped from V and 10 bases from J, the junction kept 2 bases outside the gene matches. There are 11 residues in the CDR3. CDR3 loop: CASSGGSEQFF. DNA of the CDR3: TGTGCCAGCAGCGGCGGGAGCGAGCAGTTCTTC.

CDR3 bases: TGTGCCTGGGGGCGAGTTTTCACTGAAGCTTTCTTT. Translated, it gives CAWGRVFTEAFF. This chain uses TRBV30 with TRBJ1-1; D call uncertain. Deletions cut 5 bases from V and 4 bases from J, with 11 bases between. The CDR3 consists of 12 residues. Per germline, CDR1 GTSNPN and CDR2 SVGIG (reference sequence). The full variable domain, completed using reference TRBV30 and TRBJ1-1, is SQTIHQWPATLVQPVGSPLSLECTVEGTSNPNLYWYRQAAGRGLQLLFYSVGIGQISSEVPQNLSASRPQDRQFILSSKKLLLSDSGFYLCAWGRVFTEAFFGQGTRLTVV.

The chain employs TRBV4-2 and TRBJ2-1, with a weak D call TRBD1 (5 bases). Per germline, CDR1 LGHNA and CDR2 YNFKEQ. The germline V and J ends were trimmed by 0 bases and 9 bases, with 15 bases remaining between them. The CDR3 sequence is 15 residues long. The CDR3 is CASSQDRTSSAEQFF. The CDR3 coding sequence is TGTGCCAGCAGCCAAGATCGGACAAGCTCCGCTGAGCAGTTCTTC.

V usage is TRBV11-3 and J usage is TRBJ1-3, with unresolved D. The length of the CDR3 is 13 residues. CDR1 SGHNT and CDR2 YENEEA come from the germline V gene. Trimming left V 5 bases short and J 12 bases short, with 17 bases between. CDR3 loop: CASSPTSAEDIYF. CDR3 in DNA: TGTGCCAGCAGCCCAACTTCAGCGGAGGACATATATTTT.

The rearrangement joins TRBV2 to TRBJ1-4; 7 positions match TRBD1. Germline CDR1 is SNHLY and CDR2 is FYNNEI. Unmatched junction bases numbered 7, after V lost 5 bases and J lost 7 bases. The CDR3 runs to 14 residues. This CDR3 is CASSRTGVSEKLFF. In nucleotides, the CDR3 is TGTGCCAGCAGTCGGACAGGAGTCTCTGAAAAACTGTTTTTT. The full variable domain, with the rest looked up from reference TRBV2 and TRBJ1-4, is EPEVTQTPSHQVTQMGQEVILRCVPISNHLYFYWYRQILGQKVEFLVSFYNNEISEKSEIFDDQFSVERPDGSNFTLKIRSTKLEDSAMYFCASSRTGVSEKLFFGSGTQLSVL.

V usage is TRBV2 and J usage is TRBJ2-7; maybe TRBD1 (5 bases). The germline CDR1 and CDR2 sequences are SNHLY and FYNNEI. The CDR3 is 17 residues long. The V and J ends lost 3 bases and 6 bases respectively, with 24 bases between them. Here the CDR3 DNA reads TGTGCCAGCAGTGACCCGGGCAGGGCCGAAGCTTGGGGCGAGCAGTACTTC. The encoded protein is CASSDPGRAEAWGEQYF. The full variable domain, in which reference TRBV2 and TRBJ2-7 provide the parts outside the CDR3, is EPEVTQTPSHQVTQMGQEVILRCVPISNHLYFYWYRQILGQKVEFLVSFYNNEISEKSEIFDDQFSVERPDGSNFTLKIRSTKLEDSAMYFCASSDPGRAEAWGEQYFGPGTRLTVT.

The genes are TRBV30 and TRBJ2-2, with D maybe TRBD2 (7 bases). Trimming left V 4 bases short and J 6 bases short, with 12 bases between. This CDR3 region has 13 residues. Germline V gene data show CDR1 as GTSNPN and CDR2 as SVGIG (reference sequence). The CDR3 protein is CAWNRGAPGELFF. The DNA of the CDR3 is TGTGCCTGGAACCGGGGGGCCCCCGGGGAGCTGTTTTTT.

V usage is TRBV19 and J usage is TRBJ1-2, with D maybe TRBD1 (6 bases). Germline lookup yields CDR1 LNHDA and CDR2 SQIVND (reference sequence). V dropped 5 bases and J dropped 4 bases, with 23 bases sitting between them. This CDR3 comprises 17 residues. CDR3 nucleotide sequence: TGTGCCAGTAGTCAACTCGGACAGAGAGGGTTGGGCTATGGCTACACCTTC. This encodes CASSQLGQRGLGYGYTF.

The V and J genes are TRBV9 and TRBJ2-7; D not certain. This CDR3 has 12 residues. Per the germline V gene, CDR1 is SGDLS and CDR2 is YYNGEE. V was pared by 3 bases and J by 4 bases, with 8 bases between. CDR3 sequence (DNA): TGTGCCAGCAGCGATAACAATTACGAGCAGTACTTC. Translation: CASSDNNYEQYF.

The chain links TRBV18 to TRBJ2-2; 9 positions match TRBD1. Germline V gene data show CDR1 as KGHSH and CDR2 as LQKENI. The CDR3 is 16 amino acids. The junction had 7 bases not matched to a gene; V was cut back by 4 bases and J by 4 bases. The CDR3 DNA reads TGTGCCAGCTCACTGGGACAGGGCGTAGGCACCGGGGAGCTGTTTTTT. Amino acid sequence: CASSLGQGVGTGELFF.

This clone came up many times. V is TRBV6-5 and J is TRBJ1-4; 8 bases line up with TRBD1. This CDR3 is built from 15 residues. Germline CDR1 reads MNHEY; CDR2 reads SVGAGI. With 0 bases clipped from V and 5 bases from J, the junction kept 2 bases outside the gene matches. For the CDR3, the DNA is TGTGCCAGCAGTTACTCGGGACAGGAAAATGAAAAACTGTTTTTT. Its protein product is CASSYSGQENEKLFF.

J is TRBJ2-7 and V is TRBV7-3, with D hard to call. Trimming took 0 bases from V and 6 from J, leaving 9 bases between them. Germline V gene data show CDR1 as SGHTA and CDR2 as FQGTGA. The CDR3 has 13 residues. CDR3 DNA: TGTGCCAGCAGCTTAACATTATCGGGCGAGCAGTACTTC. Residues: CASSLTLSGEQYF. Full variable domain (missing parts from reference TRBV7-3 and TRBJ2-7): GAGVSQTPSNKVTEKGKYVELRCDPISGHTALYWYRQSLGQGPEFLIYFQGTGAADDSGLPNDRFFAVRPEGSVSTLKIQRTERGDSAVYLCASSLTLSGEQYFGPGTRLTVT.

The chain has TRBV19 and TRBJ1-5, with TRBD1 as a possible D gene (6 bases). This CDR3 is 13 amino acids long. Per germline, CDR1 LNHDA and CDR2 SQIVND (reference sequence). Trimming took off 7 bases at V and 5 bases at J, with 12 bases between the two ends. CDR3 in DNA: TGTGCCAGTACGGGACAAATTTATCAGCCCCAGCATTTT. Its translation: CASTGQIYQPQHF.

The chain employs TRBV4-1 and TRBJ2-3, with 12 bases matching TRBD2. The germline V gene encodes CDR1 MGHRA and CDR2 YSYEKL. Trimming removed 4 bases from V and 4 bases from J; junction bases left unmatched: 6. The CDR3 covers 16 residues. CDR3 bases: TGCGCCAGCAGCCTCAGACTAGCGGGGGTCGCAGATACGCAGTATTTT. Translation gives CASSLRLAGVADTQYF.

This chain links TRBV7-2 with TRBJ1-2; TRBD1 might be the D (6 bases). Trimming shortened V by 1 base and J by 6 bases, and 9 bases separated the two germline ends. There are 13 residues in the CDR3. Germline loops: CDR1 SGHTA, CDR2 FQGNSA. For the CDR3, the DNA is TGTGCCAGCAGCTTAGTTGCAGGGGATGGCTACACCTTC. Its translation is CASSLVAGDGYTF.

The V gene is TRBV7-9, the J gene TRBJ1-2; D remains unclear. This CDR3 contains 13 residues. Germline-derived CDR1 and CDR2 are SEHNR and FQNEAQ (reference sequence). V was pared by 1 base and J by 8 bases, with 11 bases between. The CDR3 DNA is TGTGCCAGCAGCTTAGGGGTCGGAGGAGGCTACACCTTC. Translating it yields CASSLGVGGGYTF.

The rearrangement joins TRBV30 to TRBJ1-2; D unresolved. Between the trimmed V and J ends, which lost 5 bases and 4 bases, there was a span of 11 bases. In germline, CDR1 is GTSNPN, CDR2 SVGIG (reference sequence). The CDR3 contains 12 residues. As DNA, the CDR3 is TGTGCCTGGGCCGGAGCAACCTATGGCTACACCTTC. Its translation: CAWAGATYGYTF.

The chain recombines TRBV10-1 with TRBJ1-5; D is possibly TRBD1 (6 bases). In germline, CDR1 is WNHNN, CDR2 SYGVQD (reference sequence). V lost 0 bases and J 5 bases, leaving 11 bases between the germline ends. This CDR3 comprises 15 residues. CDR3 amino acids: CASSESRDKHQPQHF. CDR3 nucleotide sequence: TGCGCCAGCAGTGAGTCTCGGGACAAACATCAGCCCCAGCATTTT.